This is a list of T cell receptor beta chains from one sample in a study of cytomegalovirus exposure and HLA in healthy donors. Data came from immunoSEQ multiplex PCR; TCRdb stores just in-frame clones and leaves some out. The data hold 120,000 to 150,000 clones, with roughly four fifths observed a single time. The specimen was PBMCs. The receptor set was obtained from a man aged 35 to 55 in good health and CMV-seropositive. CDR3s include the opening cysteine and the closing phenylalanine or tryptophan. D genes are given only for firm matches. Expanded clones are given a class, and other clones once, few, many or no size at all.

cdr3_nt,cdr3_aa,clone_size,j_call,v_call,d_call
TGTGCCAGCAGAACCGGGACTAGCGTTTACAATGAGCAGTTCTTC,CASRTGTSVYNEQFF,.,TRBJ2-1,TRBV7-9,TRBD2
TGTGCCAGCAGCTTCGGGATATGGCAGTACTTC,CASSFGIWQYF,.,TRBJ2-7,TRBV7-2,.
TGCAGCCCGATCAAATTAACACTCGACTTGAGCTCCTACAATGAGCAGTTCTTC,CSPIKLTLDLSSYNEQFF,.,TRBJ2-1,TRBV29-1,.
TGTGCCAGCTCACCCGGGAATCCGATAGAGACCCAGTACTTC,CASSPGNPIETQYF,.,TRBJ2-5,TRBV18,.
TGCAGCGTAGGGGGAAGGGCCTACGAGCAGTACTTC,CSVGGRAYEQYF,.,TRBJ2-7,TRBV29-1,.
TGTGCCAGCAGCGTAGAAGCAGGATCACCCCAGCATTTT,CASSVEAGSPQHF,.,TRBJ1-5,TRBV9,.
TGCGCCAGCAGCTACGAAACCGGGACTAGCGGCTACTACGAGCAGTACTTC,CASSYETGTSGYYEQYF,once,TRBJ2-7,TRBV5-1,TRBD2
TGTGCCTGGAGTCGCCGGGATACGCAGTATTTT,CAWSRRDTQYF,.,TRBJ2-3,TRBV30,.
TGTACCGGGGAGACCCAGTACTTC,CTGETQYF,once,TRBJ2-5,TRBV5-4,.
TGTGCCAGCAGTTCCGGGGGTATCGGGCCCAAAAACATTCAGTACTTC,CASSSGGIGPKNIQYF,.,TRBJ2-4,TRBV6-5,.
TGTGCCAGCAGTTACCATCAAACCGGGACAGCAAATGAGCAGTTCTTC,CASSYHQTGTANEQFF,.,TRBJ2-1,TRBV6-5,TRBD1
TGTGCCTGGAGCTTAGGAGTAACTAGCACAGATACGCAGTATTTT,CAWSLGVTSTDTQYF,once,TRBJ2-3,TRBV30,.
TGTGCCAGCTCGGGACAGGGAAGCTCTGGAAACACCATATATTTT,CASSGQGSSGNTIYF,.,TRBJ1-3,TRBV2,TRBD1
TGTGCCATGTCTCAGGGGGAACGCACAGATACGCAGTATTTT,CAMSQGERTDTQYF,.,TRBJ2-3,TRBV10-3,TRBD1
TGCAGCGTTCACAGGAATGAAAAACTGTTTTTT,CSVHRNEKLFF,.,TRBJ1-4,TRBV29-1,.
TGTGCCAGCAGCAAAGGGACAGCTTCCTACGAGCAGTACTTC,CASSKGTASYEQYF,.,TRBJ2-7,TRBV21-1,.
TGTGCCAGCAGTCCGATGGGTCAGCTAGATGAAAAACTGTTTTTT,CASSPMGQLDEKLFF,few,TRBJ1-4,TRBV6-1,.
TGTGCCAGCAGTTACTCGTCGCCCGGGAATGAGCAGTTCTTC,CASSYSSPGNEQFF,few,TRBJ2-1,TRBV6-6,.
TGTGCCAGCAGCATACACAGGGACGACACCGGGGAGCTGTTTTTT,CASSIHRDDTGELFF,.,TRBJ2-2,TRBV5-8,.
TGTGCCAGCAGCGCCGGACAGGGTACCGAAGCTTTCTTT,CASSAGQGTEAFF,.,TRBJ1-1,TRBV7-2,TRBD1
TGTGCCAGCAGCTTAGCCTACAGGGGGCACGACTATGGCTACACCTTC,CASSLAYRGHDYGYTF,few,TRBJ1-2,TRBV7-9,TRBD1
TGTGCCAGCAGTTACCGGCAGGGGGCTGGTGGCTACACCTTC,CASSYRQGAGGYTF,.,TRBJ1-2,TRBV6-5,TRBD1
TGTGCCTGGAAGGGGGACGGTGTGGGGAATTCACCCCTCCACTTT,CAWKGDGVGNSPLHF,.,TRBJ1-6,TRBV30,.
TGCAGCGTTGAAGACCCCACAACAGGAACCACCTACGAGCAGTACTTC,CSVEDPTTGTTYEQYF,.,TRBJ2-7,TRBV29-1,.
TGTGCCAGCAGCTTCCGGGACAGGGTATCAAATGAGCAGTTCTTC,CASSFRDRVSNEQFF,.,TRBJ2-1,TRBV7-9,TRBD1
TGCGCCAGCAGTCGGGAGACTAGTGGAGCCTACGAGCAGTACTTC,CASSRETSGAYEQYF,.,TRBJ2-7,TRBV5-1,.
TGTGCCACCAGCAGAGAGCGGAGGGGAAGCGATGGCTACACCTTC,CATSRERRGSDGYTF,.,TRBJ1-2,TRBV15,.
TGCGCCAGCAGCCAAGATGCGTTTCTAGCGGGAGTTGAGCAGTTCTTC,CASSQDAFLAGVEQFF,.,TRBJ2-1,TRBV4-3,TRBD2
TGTGCCTGGGACTCTTATCAGAACACTGAAGCTTTCTTT,CAWDSYQNTEAFF,.,TRBJ1-1,TRBV30,.
TGTGCCAGCAGCCCGGGGGAGAATCCCTATGGCTACACCTTC,CASSPGENPYGYTF,once,TRBJ1-2,TRBV9,.
TGTGCCAGCACGTCAGGTTGGGGCGGATACACCGGGGAGCTGTTTTTT,CASTSGWGGYTGELFF,.,TRBJ2-2,TRBV9,.
TGTGCCAGCAGTTTCGGAGGGCTTGATCAGCCCCAGCATTTT,CASSFGGLDQPQHF,.,TRBJ1-5,TRBV27,.
TGTGCCAGTAGTAAGATAGCGGCCCAAGAGACCCAGTACTTC,CASSKIAAQETQYF,.,TRBJ2-5,TRBV19,.
TGTGCCTGGAGTTTTACAGGGGGCATTTTAGAGACCCAGTACTTC,CAWSFTGGILETQYF,.,TRBJ2-5,TRBV30,TRBD1
TGTGCCTGGAGTGGAAACAGGGGGCATTCACCCCTCCACTTT,CAWSGNRGHSPLHF,.,TRBJ1-6,TRBV30,TRBD1
TGTGCCAGCAGTGAGCAGGGGCCCAACTCTGGGGCCAACGTCCTGACTTTC,CASSEQGPNSGANVLTF,once,TRBJ2-6,TRBV2,.
TGTGCCAGCCGGCTAGATGGGGCCTTCAATCAGCCCCAGCATTTT,CASRLDGAFNQPQHF,few,TRBJ1-5,TRBV27,.
TGTGCCAGCAGCTTAACCGGGGCTAACTATGGCTACACCTTC,CASSLTGANYGYTF,.,TRBJ1-2,TRBV11-2,.
TGTGCCAGCAGCAACAGGGATAACTATGGCTACACCTTC,CASSNRDNYGYTF,.,TRBJ1-2,TRBV5-6,.
TGTGCCAGCGGCCGAGAGCGACAAGAGACCCAGTACTTC,CASGRERQETQYF,once,TRBJ2-5,TRBV5-6,.
TGTTCCAGCAGCTTAACGGGGATAAGCTCAGGAGGCGGGAACACTGAAGCTTTCTTT,CSSSLTGISSGGGNTEAFF,.,TRBJ1-1,TRBV7-9,.
TGTGCCAGCAACCCGGACCTGGACAGGGAAGGGCAACAGCCCCAGCATTTT,CASNPDLDREGQQPQHF,.,TRBJ1-5,TRBV5-4,TRBD1
TGTGCCAGCAGCCCCAGGACAGGGGCGAACACCGGGGAGCTGTTTTTT,CASSPRTGANTGELFF,.,TRBJ2-2,TRBV7-9,TRBD1
TGTGCCAGCAAAAGGTCCGGACTTGAGTCCGGGGAGCTGTTTTTT,CASKRSGLESGELFF,.,TRBJ2-2,TRBV6-1,.
TGCGCCAGCAGCCAAGACGGAACAGGGATCAACTATGGCTACACCTTC,CASSQDGTGINYGYTF,few,TRBJ1-2,TRBV5-5,.
TGTGCCAGTAGTCCATCCAGAGGACAGGGTAACCACGAGCAGTACTTC,CASSPSRGQGNHEQYF,.,TRBJ2-7,TRBV19,TRBD1
TGTGCCTCAACACTCCAGGGTCATGAAAAACTGTTTTTT,CASTLQGHEKLFF,.,TRBJ1-4,TRBV2,.
TGTGCCAGCAGCCAAGAGTGGACAGGGTCCTACGAGCAGTACTTC,CASSQEWTGSYEQYF,few,TRBJ2-7,TRBV4-2,TRBD1
TGTGCCAGCAGTCCTTATGCGGGAGGGAGCACAGATACGCAGTATTTT,CASSPYAGGSTDTQYF,.,TRBJ2-3,TRBV6-6,TRBD2